This TCR beta chain stems from a study of T cells in Graves' hyperthyroidism and ophthalmopathy. Uncontrolled infection, other autoimmune disease, pregnancy or lactation disqualified patients from enrolment. The blood sample dates from first hyperthyroidism diagnosis, preceding any ophthalmopathy symptoms. RNA transcripts gave rise to amplified TCR beta CDR3 regions. HTBI primers drove first-round RT-PCR of the TCR CDR3. TCRdb re-derived calls from the multiplex PCR reads in MiXCR, one entry per CDR3 protein. Of some 600,000 distinct CDR3 sequences in the sample, approximately 15% were seen once. This clonotype has more than one count but fewer than ten. Germline V gene sequence: CDR1 LGHNA, CDR2 YSLEER. Trimming stripped 0 bases from V and 0 bases from J, with 8 bases between. This CDR3 spans 15 amino acids.

The chain joins TRBV4-3 to TRBJ1-1, with D unresolved. This TCR was sampled from a woman in her thirties with Graves' hyperthyroidism that later progressed to Graves' ophthalmopathy. Input material: blood. As DNA, the CDR3 is TGCGCCAGCAGCCAAGATACCCCCATGAACACTGAAGCTTTCTTT. This gives the protein CASSQDTPMNTEAFF.